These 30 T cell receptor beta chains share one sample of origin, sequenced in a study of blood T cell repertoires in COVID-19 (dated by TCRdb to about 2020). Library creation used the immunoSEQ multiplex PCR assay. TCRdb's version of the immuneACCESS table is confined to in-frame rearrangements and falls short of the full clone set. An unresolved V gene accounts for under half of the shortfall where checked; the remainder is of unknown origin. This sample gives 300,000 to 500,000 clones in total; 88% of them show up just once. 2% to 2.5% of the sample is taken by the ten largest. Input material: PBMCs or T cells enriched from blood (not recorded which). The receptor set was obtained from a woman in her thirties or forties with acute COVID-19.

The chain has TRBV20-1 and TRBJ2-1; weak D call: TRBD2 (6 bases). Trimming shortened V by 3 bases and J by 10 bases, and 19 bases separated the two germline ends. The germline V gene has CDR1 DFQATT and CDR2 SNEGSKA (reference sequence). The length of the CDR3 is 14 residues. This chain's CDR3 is CSASEARARGEQFF. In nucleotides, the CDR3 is TGCAGTGCTAGTGAAGCTAGGGCCCGGGGGGAGCAGTTCTTC.

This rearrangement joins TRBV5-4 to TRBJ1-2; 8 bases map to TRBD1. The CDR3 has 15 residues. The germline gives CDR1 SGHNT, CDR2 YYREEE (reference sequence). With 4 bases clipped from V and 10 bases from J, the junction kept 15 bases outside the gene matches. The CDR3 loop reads CASSMRQGQGGLYTF. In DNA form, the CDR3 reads TGTGCCAGCAGCATGAGACAGGGGCAAGGGGGGCTCTACACCTTC.

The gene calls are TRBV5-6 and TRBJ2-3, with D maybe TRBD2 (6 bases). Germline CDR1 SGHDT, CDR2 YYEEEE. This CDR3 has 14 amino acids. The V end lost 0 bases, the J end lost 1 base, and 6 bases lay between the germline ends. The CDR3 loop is CASSLGGGTDTQYF. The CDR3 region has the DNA TGTGCCAGCAGCTTGGGGGGGGGCACAGATACGCAGTATTTT.

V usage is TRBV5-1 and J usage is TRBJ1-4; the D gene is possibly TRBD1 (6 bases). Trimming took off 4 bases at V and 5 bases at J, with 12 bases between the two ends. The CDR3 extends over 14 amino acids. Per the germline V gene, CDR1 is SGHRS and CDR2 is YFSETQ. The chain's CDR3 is CASSQGGGNEKLFF. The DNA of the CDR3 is TGCGCCAGCAGCCAAGGGGGAGGGAATGAAAAACTGTTTTTT.

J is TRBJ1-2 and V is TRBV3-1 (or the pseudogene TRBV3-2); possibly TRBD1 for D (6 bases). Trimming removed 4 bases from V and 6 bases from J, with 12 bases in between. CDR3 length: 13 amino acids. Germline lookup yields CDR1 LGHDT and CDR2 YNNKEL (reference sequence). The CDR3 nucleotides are TGTGCCAGCAGCCCGTCAGGGGCGGATGGCTACACCTTC. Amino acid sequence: CASSPSGADGYTF.

The DNA of the CDR3 is TGTGCCAGCAGCTTATTGTCCCCAGGGGGCGGCTATGGCTACACCTTC. Amino acid sequence: CASSLLSPGGGYGYTF. This chain joins TRBV7-9 and TRBJ1-2, with 8 nucleotides matching TRBD1. Germline CDR1 and CDR2: SEHNR and FQNEAQ (reference sequence). This CDR3 has 16 residues. Trimming at V came to 2 bases and at J to 4 bases, leaving 9 bases not matched to a gene.

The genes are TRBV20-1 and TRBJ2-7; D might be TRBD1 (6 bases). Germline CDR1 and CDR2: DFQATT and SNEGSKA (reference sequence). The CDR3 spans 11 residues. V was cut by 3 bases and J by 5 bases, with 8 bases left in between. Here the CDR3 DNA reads TGCAGTGCTAGTCCAGGGGACGAGCAGTACTTC. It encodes CSASPGDEQYF.

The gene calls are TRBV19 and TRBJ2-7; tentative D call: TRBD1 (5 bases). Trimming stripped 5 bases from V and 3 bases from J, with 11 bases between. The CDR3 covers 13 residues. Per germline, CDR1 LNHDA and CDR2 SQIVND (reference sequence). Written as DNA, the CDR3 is TGTGCCAGTAGTCAAACAGGAGTCTACGAGCAGTACTTC. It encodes CASSQTGVYEQYF.

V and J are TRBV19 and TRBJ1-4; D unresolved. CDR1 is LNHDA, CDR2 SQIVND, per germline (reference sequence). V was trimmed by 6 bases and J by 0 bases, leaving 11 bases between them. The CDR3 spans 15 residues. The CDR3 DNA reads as TGTGCCAGTAGGGGCCGAACTGCAACTAATGAAAAACTGTTTTTT. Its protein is CASRGRTATNEKLFF.

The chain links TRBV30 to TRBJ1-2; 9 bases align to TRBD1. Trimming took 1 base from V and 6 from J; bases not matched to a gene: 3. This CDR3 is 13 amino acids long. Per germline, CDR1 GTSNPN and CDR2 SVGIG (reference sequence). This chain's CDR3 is CAWSAGTGNGYTF. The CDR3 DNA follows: TGTGCCTGGAGTGCCGGGACAGGGAATGGCTACACCTTC.

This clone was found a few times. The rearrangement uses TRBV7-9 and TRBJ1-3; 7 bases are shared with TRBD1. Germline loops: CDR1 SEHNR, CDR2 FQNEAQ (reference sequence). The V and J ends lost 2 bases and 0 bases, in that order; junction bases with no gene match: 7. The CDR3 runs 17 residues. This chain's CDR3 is CASSLWAGGSSGNTIYF. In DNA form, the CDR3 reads TGTGCCAGCAGCTTATGGGCAGGGGGATCCTCTGGAAACACCATATATTTT.

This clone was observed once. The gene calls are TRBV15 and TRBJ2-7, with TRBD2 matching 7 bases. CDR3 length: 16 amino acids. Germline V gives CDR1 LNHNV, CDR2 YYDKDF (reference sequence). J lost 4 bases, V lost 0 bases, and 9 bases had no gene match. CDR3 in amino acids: CATSRDLASGTYEQYF. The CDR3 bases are TGTGCCACCAGCAGAGATCTCGCTAGCGGTACTTACGAGCAGTACTTC.

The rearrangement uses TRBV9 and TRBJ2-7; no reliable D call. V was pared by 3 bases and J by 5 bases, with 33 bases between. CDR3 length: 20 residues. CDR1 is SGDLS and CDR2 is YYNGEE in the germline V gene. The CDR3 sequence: CASSGSRRPSVPVAVDEQYF. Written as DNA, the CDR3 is TGTGCCAGCAGCGGGTCTCGCCGGCCCTCCGTTCCTGTTGCGGTAGACGAGCAGTACTTC. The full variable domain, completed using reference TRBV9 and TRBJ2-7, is DSGVTQTPKHLITATGQRVTLRCSPRSGDLSVYWYQQSLDQGLQFLIQYYNGEERAKGNILERFSAQQFPDLHSELNLSSLELGDSALYFCASSGSRRPSVPVAVDEQYFGPGTRLTVT.

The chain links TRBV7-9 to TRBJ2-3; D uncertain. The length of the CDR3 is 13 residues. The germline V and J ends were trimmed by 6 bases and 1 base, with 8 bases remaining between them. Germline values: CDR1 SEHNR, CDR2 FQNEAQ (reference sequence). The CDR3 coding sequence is TGTGCCAGCAGACCCCTAGGCACAGATACGCAGTATTTT. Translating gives CASRPLGTDTQYF.

This CDR3 is CASSLGTASSYNSPLHF. Here the CDR3 DNA reads TGCGCCAGCAGCCTCGGGACAGCGAGCTCCTATAATTCACCCCTCCACTTT. The chain joins TRBV4-1 to TRBJ1-6, with 7 bases fitting TRBD1. J gave up 0 bases and V 4 bases, and 6 bases lay outside the gene matches. Germline CDR1 MGHRA, CDR2 YSYEKL. The CDR3 extends over 17 amino acids.

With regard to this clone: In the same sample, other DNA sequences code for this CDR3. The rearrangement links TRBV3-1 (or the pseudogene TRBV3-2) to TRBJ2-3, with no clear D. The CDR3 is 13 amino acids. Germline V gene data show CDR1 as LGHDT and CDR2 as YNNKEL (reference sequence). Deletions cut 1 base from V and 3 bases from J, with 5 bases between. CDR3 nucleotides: TGTGCCAGCAGCCAAGTCGGTACAGATACGCAGTATTTT. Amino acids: CASSQVGTDTQYF.

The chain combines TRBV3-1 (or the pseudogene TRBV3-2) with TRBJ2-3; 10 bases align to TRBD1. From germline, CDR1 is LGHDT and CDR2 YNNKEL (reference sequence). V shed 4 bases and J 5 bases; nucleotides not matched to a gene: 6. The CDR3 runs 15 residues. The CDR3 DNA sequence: TGTGCCAGCAGCCCCCGACAGGGGGCGGGAGATACGCAGTATTTT. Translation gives CASSPRQGAGDTQYF.

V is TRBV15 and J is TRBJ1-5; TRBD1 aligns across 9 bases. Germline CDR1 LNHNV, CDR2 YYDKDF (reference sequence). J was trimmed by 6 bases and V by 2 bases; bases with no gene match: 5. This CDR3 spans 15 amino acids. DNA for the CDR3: TGTGCCACCAGCAGATACCGGGACAGGGTTCAGCCCCAGCATTTT. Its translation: CATSRYRDRVQPQHF.

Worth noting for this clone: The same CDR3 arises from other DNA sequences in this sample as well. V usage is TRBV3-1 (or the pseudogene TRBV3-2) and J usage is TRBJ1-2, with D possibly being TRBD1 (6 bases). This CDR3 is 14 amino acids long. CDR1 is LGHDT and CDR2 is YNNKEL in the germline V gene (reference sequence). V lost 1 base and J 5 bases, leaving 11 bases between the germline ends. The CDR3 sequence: CASSQGTGRYGYTF. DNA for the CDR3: TGTGCCAGCAGCCAAGGCACAGGGCGATATGGCTACACCTTC.

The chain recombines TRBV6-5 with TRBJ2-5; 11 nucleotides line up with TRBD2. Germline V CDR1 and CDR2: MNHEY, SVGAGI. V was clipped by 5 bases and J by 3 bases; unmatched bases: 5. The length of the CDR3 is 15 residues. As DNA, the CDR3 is TGTGCCAGCAGTAGACTAGCGGGGCTAAAAGAGACCCAGTACTTC. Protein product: CASSRLAGLKETQYF.

The chain's CDR3 is CASSERRGGYSNQPQHF. CDR3 coding DNA: TGTGCCAGCAGTGAACGCAGGGGCGGGTATAGCAATCAGCCCCAGCATTTT. The J gene is TRBJ1-5, the V gene TRBV6-1, with D perhaps matching TRBD1 (6 bases). The CDR3 contains 17 residues. Per germline, CDR1 MNHNS and CDR2 SASEGT. Trimming took off 2 bases at V and 0 bases at J, with 14 bases between the two ends.

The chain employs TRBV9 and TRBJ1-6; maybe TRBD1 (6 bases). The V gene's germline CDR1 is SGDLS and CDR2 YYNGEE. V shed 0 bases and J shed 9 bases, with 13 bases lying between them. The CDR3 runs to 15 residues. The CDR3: CASSVVETGSSPLHF. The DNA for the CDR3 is TGTGCCAGCAGCGTAGTGGAGACAGGAAGTTCACCCCTCCACTTT.

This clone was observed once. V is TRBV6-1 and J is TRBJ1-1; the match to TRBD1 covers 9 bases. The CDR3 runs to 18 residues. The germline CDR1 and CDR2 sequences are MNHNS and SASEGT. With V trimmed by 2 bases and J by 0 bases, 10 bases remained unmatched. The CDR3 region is CASSESLMGQGLNTEAFF. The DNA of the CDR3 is TGTGCCAGCAGTGAATCATTAATGGGACAGGGACTGAACACTGAAGCTTTCTTT.

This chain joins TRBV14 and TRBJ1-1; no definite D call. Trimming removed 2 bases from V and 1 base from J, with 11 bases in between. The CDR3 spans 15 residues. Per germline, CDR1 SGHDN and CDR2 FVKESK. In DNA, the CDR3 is TGTGCCAGCAGCCAAATCTGGGGAGGGAACACTGAAGCTTTCTTT. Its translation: CASSQIWGGNTEAFF.

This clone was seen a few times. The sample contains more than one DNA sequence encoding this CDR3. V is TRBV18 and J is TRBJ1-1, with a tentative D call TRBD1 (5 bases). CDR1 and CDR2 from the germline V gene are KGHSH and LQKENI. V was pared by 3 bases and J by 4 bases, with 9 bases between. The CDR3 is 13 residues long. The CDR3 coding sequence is TGTGCCAGCTCACCCCGTCAGGGCACTGAAGCTTTCTTT. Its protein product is CASSPRQGTEAFF. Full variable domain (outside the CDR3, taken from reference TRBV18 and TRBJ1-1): NAGVMQNPRHLVRRRGQEARLRCSPMKGHSHVYWYRQLPEEGLKFMVYLQKENIIDESGMPKERFSAEFPKEGPSILRIQQVVRGDSAAYFCASSPRQGTEAFFGQGTRLTVV.

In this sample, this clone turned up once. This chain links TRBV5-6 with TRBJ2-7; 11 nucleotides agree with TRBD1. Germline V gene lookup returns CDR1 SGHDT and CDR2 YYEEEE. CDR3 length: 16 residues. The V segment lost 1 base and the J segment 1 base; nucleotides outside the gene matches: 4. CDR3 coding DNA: TGTGCCAGCAGCTTGTTGGGACAGGGGGGATCCTACGAGCAGTACTTC. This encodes CASSLLGQGGSYEQYF. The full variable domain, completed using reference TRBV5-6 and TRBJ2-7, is DAGVTQSPTHLIKTRGQQVTLRCSPKSGHDTVSWYQQALGQGPQFIFQYYEEEERQRGNFPDRFSGHQFPNYSSELNVNALLLGDSALYLCASSLLGQGGSYEQYFGPGTRLTVT.

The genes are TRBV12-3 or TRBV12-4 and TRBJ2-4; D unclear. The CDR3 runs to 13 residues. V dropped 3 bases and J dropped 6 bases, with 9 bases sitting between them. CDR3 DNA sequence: TGTGCCAGCAGTTTTGGAGCGAGAAACATTCAGTACTTC. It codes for CASSFGARNIQYF.

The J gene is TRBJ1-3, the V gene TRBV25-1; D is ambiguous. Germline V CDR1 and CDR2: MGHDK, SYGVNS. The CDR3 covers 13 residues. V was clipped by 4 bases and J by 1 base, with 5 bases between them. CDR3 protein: CASSATSGNTIYF. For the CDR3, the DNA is TGTGCCAGCAGTGCGACATCTGGAAACACCATATATTTT. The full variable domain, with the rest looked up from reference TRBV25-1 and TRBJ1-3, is EADIYQTPRYLVIGTGKKITLECSQTMGHDKMYWYQQDPGMELHLIHYSYGVNSTEKGDLSSESTVSRIRTEHFPLTLESARPSHTSQYLCASSATSGNTIYFGEGSWLTVV.

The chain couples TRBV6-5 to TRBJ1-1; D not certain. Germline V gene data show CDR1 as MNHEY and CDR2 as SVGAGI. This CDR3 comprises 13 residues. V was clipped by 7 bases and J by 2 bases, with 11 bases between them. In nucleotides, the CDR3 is TGTGCCAGCACCAGCGGACTAAACACTGAAGCTTTCTTT. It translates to CASTSGLNTEAFF.

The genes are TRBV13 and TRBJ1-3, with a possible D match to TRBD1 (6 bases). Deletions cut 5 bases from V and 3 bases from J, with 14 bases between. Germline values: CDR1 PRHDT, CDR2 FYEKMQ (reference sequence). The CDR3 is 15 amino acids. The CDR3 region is CASSPGPGDGNTIYF. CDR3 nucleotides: TGTGCCAGCAGCCCTGGACCAGGGGATGGAAACACCATATATTTT.